Below, one T cell receptor (beta chain) is given with its context. What antigen it recognizes has not been identified. The record has no base qualities; no much larger clone is one base away. This sample is part of a study of PD-L1 blockade in urothelial cancer (dated by TCRdb to between 2016 and 2019). For the study in its entirety: All patients started therapy in about 2014 and received atezolizumab 1,200 mg intravenously every 3 weeks. About 90% of the 29 patients were males with bladder-origin urothelial cancer, and about 65% of the 29 reported a prior smoking history. Patients had an ECOG performance status of 0 or 1 and had received between 0 and 3 prior chemotherapy regimens. Blood samples were analyzed 3 weeks after the start of treatment (second dose) and 6 weeks after the start of treatment. A median of 141,255 T cells and 65,000 to 90,000 unique TCRs was obtained from blood samples, and a median clonality of roughly 0.08 was observed. An exploratory multi-omic analysis was conducted of the somatic, immune and clinical correlates of response to PD-L1 blockade with atezolizumab in urothelial cancer. Pretreatment tumor samples, along with matched peripheral blood collected serially before and after atezolizumab treatment, underwent TCR sequencing. Progression-free survival longer than 6 months counted as durable clinical benefit, and TCR features were additionally tested against both progression-free and overall survival. In the same patients, pretreatment tumors underwent whole exome sequencing and RNA sequencing in addition to TCR sequencing. Durable clinical benefit was achieved by nine patients but not by the remaining 20. Some 30 patients had pretreatment blood TCR-seq, some 24 had at least one posttreatment blood collection, and some 24 had tumor TCR-seq. Study-level results and caveats: Because of the small sample size (n ≈ 31) and the many exploratory analyses performed, the results are intended to be regarded as hypothesis-generating. A pretreatment peripheral blood TCR clonality below the median was linked to improved progression-free and overall survival. Among patients with durable benefit, tumor-associated TCR clones showed greater expansion in peripheral blood 3 weeks after treatment started (n ≈ 20, p = 0.022).

Synthetic TCR analog templates were spiked into each PCR to estimate absolute template abundance from read counts. The immunoSEQ assay was used to amplify TCRbeta CDR3 regions from genomic DNA with bias-controlled V and J gene primers. Sequencing of rearranged TCRbeta segments was done at approximately 20X coverage. The source study handled its data this way. Clustering was used to correct sequencing errors, and CDR3s were annotated against IMGT to assign V, D and J genes. Downstream analyses used only productive TCRbeta rearrangements, leaving out any out-of-frame or stop-codon sequences. To compute clonality, Shannon entropy was normalized by the log of the number of unique productive sequences and then subtracted from one. Fisher's exact test with Benjamini-Hochberg correction, using a cutoff of adjusted p below 0.01, was how clones that differed between time points or between blood and tumor were identified. TCRdb obtained this table from immuneACCESS and retained in-frame rearrangements with V and J assigned. These tables miss some clones; where compared with another copy, unresolved V genes account for less than half of the shortfall, and the remainder is unexplained. Clonal size and the V and J genes are those of that table, whereas D and trimming came from the DNA. The sample has approximately 50,000 clones on record, 80% to 90% of them singletons. 3% to 4% of the sample lies in the top ten.

In the paper's terms, the time point label means: pretreatment peripheral blood. A cohort of 25 to 30 patients with locally advanced or metastatic urothelial carcinoma, treated at Memorial Sloan Kettering on a trial protocol, was included. Peripheral blood mononuclear cells were collected pretreatment and during treatment, at between 1 and 8 total time points per patient. The Qiagen DNeasy Blood extraction kit was used to purify genomic DNA from total PBMCs and from tumor samples. PBMCs were collected pretreatment and during treatment, and were isolated and stored as previously described. V loses 4 bases at its end and J loses 2 bases; junction bases beyond the gene matches: 11. The germline V gene encodes CDR1 SGHRS and CDR2 YFSETQ. The CDR3 spans 17 residues, from the cysteine through the phenylalanine. The read is trimmed to its CDR3 DNA, 51 bases read in frame from base 1.

The sequencing used PBMCs, collected around atezolizumab (anti-PD-L1) treatment. The chain uses TRBV5-1 and TRBJ2-1; 8 bases in the junction line up with TRBD2. The sequence came from a man between 70 and 80 years old with urothelial cancer. This receptor carries the CDR3 CASSPGGAGGPYNEQFF. The DNA reads as follows: TGCGCCAGCAGCCCGGGGGGGGCGGGAGGCCCCTACAATGAGCAGTTCTTC.